The entry that follows covers one T cell receptor (beta chain) sequence. The sample comes from a study of cytomegalovirus exposure and HLA in healthy donors. It was with 60 Vbeta and 13 Jbeta primers that the PCR ran. Some clones are missing from TCRdb's copy, which holds only in-frame ones; the method was immunoSEQ multiplex PCR. The sample holds approximately 180,000 clones, approximately 70% seen once. From germline, CDR1 is SEHNR and CDR2 FQNEAQ (reference sequence). This CDR3 is 14 amino acids long. The V and J ends lost 5 bases and 2 bases, in that order; junction bases with no gene match: 5. Source material: PBMCs. This chain links TRBV7-9 with TRBJ2-7; 8 bases agree with TRBD2. This TCR derives from a woman younger than 45 in good health and CMV-seronegative. CDR3 coding DNA: TGTGCCAGCAGCCCCCCAGCGGGAGCCTACGAGCAGTACTTC. It translates to CASSPPAGAYEQYF. The variable domain in full, with the rest retrieved from reference TRBV7-9 and TRBJ2-7, is DTGVSQNPRHKITKRGQNVTFRCDPISEHNRLYWYRQTLGQGPEFLTYFQNEAQLEKSRLLSDRFSAERPKGSFSTLEIQRTEQGDSAMYLCASSPPAGAYEQYFGPGTRLTVT.